The TCR beta chain under discussion was sequenced for a study of T cell changes during pregnancy in multiple sclerosis. Assay: immunoSEQ multiplex PCR; the TCRdb copy retains only in-frame clones and omits some. The repertoire holds about 40,000 clones, with about 91% as singletons. The V gene's germline CDR1 is ENHRY and CDR2 SYGVKD. With 3 bases clipped from V and 1 base from J, the junction kept 11 bases outside the gene matches. The CDR3 is 17 amino acids. In its sample, this clone was seen a few times. Sequenced material: CD4+ T cells from peripheral blood mononuclear cells, taken in the second trimester of pregnancy. This chain joins TRBV10-3 and TRBJ1-1; 7 bases are shared with TRBD1. This TCR was sampled from a female donor in good health, enrolled as a control in a pregnancy study. The CDR3 sequence is CAISDPTGGTENTEAFF. The CDR3 DNA is TGTGCCATCAGTGACCCCACTGGAGGGACAGAGAACACTGAAGCTTTCTTT.